Listed here are 20 T cell receptor beta chains from one sample, sequenced in a study of T cells after somatic rescue of genetic block. Sequencing was performed with immunoSEQ multiplex PCR; in TCRdb, only in-frame clones are kept and a portion is missing. The sample shows approximately 70,000 clones, roughly 93% of them seen only once. The sample consisted of peripheral blood mononuclear cells (PBMCs). All receptors come from a man in his thirties or forties.

This sequence joins TRBV28 and TRBJ2-7; 8 bases are shared with TRBD2. With V trimmed by 3 bases and J by 5 bases, 9 bases remained unmatched. The CDR3 totals 15 residues. Germline CDR1 MDHEN, CDR2 SYDVKM. The CDR3 is CASSLGSGIYNEQYF. CDR3 DNA: TGTGCCAGCAGTTTGGGTAGCGGGATATATAACGAGCAGTACTTC.

The rearrangement links TRBV14 to TRBJ1-1, with D hard to call. Germline V gives CDR1 SGHDN, CDR2 FVKESK. Between the trimmed V and J ends, which lost 1 base and 2 bases, there was a span of 5 bases. The CDR3 is 13 residues long. CDR3: CASSQGVNTEAFF. The CDR3 DNA is TGTGCCAGCAGCCAAGGAGTTAACACTGAAGCTTTCTTT.

CDR3 coding DNA: TGTGCCAGCCGACACAGGGGTGCGGGCACTGAAGCTTTCTTT. Translated, it gives CASRHRGAGTEAFF. The chain uses TRBV2 and TRBJ1-1; 7 nucleotides align to TRBD1. Trimming cost V 8 bases and J 4 bases; bases outside gene matches: 10. The CDR3 totals 14 residues. Germline CDR1 and CDR2: SNHLY and FYNNEI.

The J gene is TRBJ1-5, the V gene TRBV6-6; TRBD1 might be the D (5 bases). This CDR3 is 14 amino acids long. V dropped 6 bases and J dropped 0 bases, with 9 bases sitting between them. Per germline, CDR1 MNHNY and CDR2 SVGAGI (reference sequence). The CDR3 spells CASRLDNSNQPQHF. The CDR3 bases are TGTGCCAGCAGACTGGACAATAGCAATCAGCCCCAGCATTTT.

This clone was observed a single time. J is TRBJ2-1 and V is TRBV2; TRBD2 agrees at 9 bases. Trimming cost V 2 bases and J 3 bases; bases outside gene matches: 2. Germline CDR1 reads SNHLY; CDR2 reads FYNNEI. CDR3 length equals 15 residues. CDR3 coding DNA: TGTGCCAGCAGTGAACTAGCGGGAAACTACAATGAGCAGTTCTTC. Translating gives CASSELAGNYNEQFF.

The gene calls are TRBV6-6 and TRBJ2-1, with D perhaps being TRBD1 or TRBD2 (5 bases each). The ends were cut back, 6 bases at V and 4 bases at J, with 13 bases in the middle. Per germline, CDR1 MNHNY and CDR2 SVGAGI (reference sequence). This CDR3 region has 14 residues. CDR3 in DNA: TGTGCCAGCAGCCCCGGGGCAGTATACAATGAGCAGTTCTTC. Its protein product is CASSPGAVYNEQFF.

V is TRBV15 and J is TRBJ2-5, with 7 bases identical to TRBD1. There are 12 residues in the CDR3. V lost 6 bases to trimming and J lost 9 bases; unmatched junction nucleotides: 7. Germline-derived CDR1 and CDR2 are LNHNV and YYDKDF (reference sequence). CDR3 DNA: TGTGCCACCAGTACAGGGGAAGCGGCCCAGTACTTC. This encodes CATSTGEAAQYF.

The chain is built from TRBV5-3 and TRBJ1-5, with D maybe TRBD1 (5 bases). TRBV5-3 is classed as an ORF, of uncertain function. Trimming cost V 2 bases and J 2 bases, with 11 bases left between them. CDR3 length equals 15 residues. In DNA form, the CDR3 reads TGTGCCAGAAGCTTACAGGTCAGGGGCAATCAGCCCCAGCATTTT. Protein product: CARSLQVRGNQPQHF.

This chain joins TRBV11-3 and TRBJ1-1; no clear D gene. CDR1 is SGHNT and CDR2 is YENEEA in the germline V gene. The CDR3 is 12 residues long. V shed 1 base and J shed 7 bases, with 7 bases lying between them. CDR3 DNA: TGTGCCAGCAGCTTAGGGCCAGATGAAGCTTTCTTT. Translation: CASSLGPDEAFF.

This chain links TRBV7-9 with TRBJ2-5; 13 nucleotides match TRBD2. The junction had 7 bases not matched to a gene; V was cut back by 4 bases and J by 5 bases. The germline V gene encodes CDR1 SEHNR and CDR2 FQNEAQ (reference sequence). This CDR3 region has 16 residues. CDR3 amino acids: CASSSRLAGGRETQYF. CDR3 in DNA: TGTGCCAGCAGCTCCAGACTAGCGGGGGGCAGGGAGACCCAGTACTTC.

This clone was observed once. The rearrangement joins TRBV6-5 to TRBJ1-1; TRBD1 might be the D (5 bases). This CDR3 comprises 13 residues. The V and J ends lost 5 bases and 8 bases respectively, with 15 bases between them. Germline loops: CDR1 MNHEY, CDR2 SVGAGI. The CDR3 nucleotides read TGTGCCAGCAGTAACGACAGACAGACCGAAGCTTTCTTT. This sequence encodes CASSNDRQTEAFF.

The V and J genes are TRBV5-1 and TRBJ1-6; 12 bases are a match to TRBD1. This CDR3 has 18 amino acids. J lost 6 bases, V lost 1 base, and 8 bases had no gene match. CDR1 and CDR2 (germline): SGHRS, YFSETQ. CDR3 in DNA: TGCGCCAGCAGCTTGAGGGGACAGGGGGCTGTGGGTAATTCACCCCTCCACTTT. Encoded protein: CASSLRGQGAVGNSPLHF.

The chain couples TRBV5-5 to TRBJ2-7; perhaps D is TRBD1 or TRBD2 (6 bases each). From germline, CDR1 is SGHKS and CDR2 YYEKEE (reference sequence). This CDR3 spans 13 amino acids. Trimming pared 3 bases from V and 6 bases from J, leaving 13 bases between. CDR3 sequence (DNA): TGTGCCAGCAGCTCGGGGGCGCGTAGCGAGCAGTACTTC. Translating gives CASSSGARSEQYF.

The J gene is TRBJ1-1, the V gene TRBV6-6; D gene unclear. V was pared by 2 bases and J by 6 bases, with 7 bases between. The V gene's germline CDR1 is MNHNY and CDR2 SVGAGI (reference sequence). There are 12 residues in the CDR3. CDR3 nucleotide sequence: TGTGCCAGCAGTTACCCTCCGGCTGAAGCTTTCTTT. Protein: CASSYPPAEAFF.

The gene calls are TRBV7-9 and TRBJ2-7; D gene ambiguous. The germline V gene has CDR1 SEHNR and CDR2 FQNEAQ (reference sequence). CDR3 length: 12 amino acids. The germline V and J ends were trimmed by 6 bases and 2 bases, with 8 bases remaining between them. The CDR3 DNA sequence: TGTGCCAGCAGTGTCGGACCCTACGAGCAGTACTTC. This encodes CASSVGPYEQYF.

This clone was counted only a few times. V usage is TRBV29-1 and J usage is TRBJ2-1; 9 nucleotides agree with TRBD2. Per germline, CDR1 SQVTM and CDR2 ANQGSEA. The length of the CDR3 is 14 residues. Trimming took 1 base from V and 6 from J; bases not matched to a gene: 4. The CDR3 is CSVEVPSGINEQFF. Here the CDR3 DNA reads TGCAGCGTTGAAGTCCCTAGCGGGATCAATGAGCAGTTCTTC.

CDR3 sequence: CASSIDPYSSNQPQHF. DNA for the CDR3: TGTGCCAGTAGTATAGACCCGTATTCTAGCAATCAGCCCCAGCATTTT. The V and J genes are TRBV19 and TRBJ1-5, with D unclear. This CDR3 contains 16 residues. Between the trimmed V and J ends, which lost 0 bases and 0 bases, there was a span of 9 bases. Germline CDR1 and CDR2: LNHDA and SQIVND (reference sequence).

V gene TRBV5-4 combines with J gene TRBJ2-5; TRBD2 matches at 12 bases. V shed 4 bases and J 5 bases; nucleotides not matched to a gene: 9. This CDR3 has 16 amino acids. The germline V gene encodes CDR1 SGHNT and CDR2 YYREEE (reference sequence). CDR3 amino acids: CASSAPGLAGGETQYF. CDR3 sequence (DNA): TGTGCCAGCAGCGCGCCGGGACTAGCGGGTGGGGAGACCCAGTACTTC.

The chain recombines TRBV5-1 with TRBJ1-1, with TRBD1 identical over 7 bases. The CDR3 totals 14 residues. Trimming removed 4 bases from V and 4 bases from J; junction bases left unmatched: 7. CDR1 is SGHRS and CDR2 is YFSETQ in the germline V gene. This CDR3 reads CASSLQGMSTEAFF. CDR3 nucleotides: TGCGCCAGCAGCCTACAGGGGATGAGCACTGAAGCTTTCTTT. Full variable domain (missing parts from reference TRBV5-1 and TRBJ1-1): KAGVTQTPRYLIKTRGQQVTLSCSPISGHRSVSWYQQTPGQGLQFLFEYFSETQRNKGNFPGRFSGRQFSNSRSEMNVSTLELGDSALYLCASSLQGMSTEAFFGQGTRLTVV.

V gene TRBV7-3 combines with J gene TRBJ2-3; D unresolved. There are 14 residues in the CDR3. Trimming took off 5 bases at V and 0 bases at J, with 9 bases between the two ends. The germline V gene has CDR1 SGHTA and CDR2 FQGTGA. The CDR3 sequence: CASSLIASTDTQYF. CDR3 nucleotide sequence: TGTGCCAGCAGCCTAATAGCTAGCACAGATACGCAGTATTTT.